What follows are 23 T cell receptor beta chains derived from one specimen sequenced in a study of OX40 agonist ivuxolimab in advanced cancers. Libraries were prepared through the immunoSEQ multiplex PCR assay. TCRdb provides this immuneACCESS table in a form limited to in-frame rearrangements. Some clones are lacking; in checked studies, under half of them reflect an unresolved V gene, and why the rest are absent is not known. The sample includes 80,000 to 100,000 clones, with approximately 91% observed a single time. 0.33% of the sample is held by the ten biggest clonotypes. The specimen comprised CD4+ or CD8+ T cells sorted from blood, sampled in a trial of the OX40 agonist ivuxolimab. The receptor set was obtained from an adult with an advanced solid tumor such as melanoma, head and neck, liver or kidney cancer.

The chain links TRBV18 to TRBJ2-2, with TRBD1 matching over 8 bases. CDR1 and CDR2 from the germline V gene are KGHSH and LQKENI. Losses at the gene ends were 3 bases for V and 7 bases for J; bases not matched to a gene: 4. The CDR3 spans 14 residues. CDR3 DNA sequence: TGTGCCAGCTCACCGACAGGGGATAGCGGGGAGCTGTTTTTT. It translates to CASSPTGDSGELFF. Filled out from reference TRBV18 and TRBJ2-2, the complete variable domain reads NAGVMQNPRHLVRRRGQEARLRCSPMKGHSHVYWYRQLPEEGLKFMVYLQKENIIDESGMPKERFSAEFPKEGPSILRIQQVVRGDSAAYFCASSPTGDSGELFFGEGSRLTVL.

The J gene is TRBJ2-7, the V gene TRBV5-4; 7 nucleotides match TRBD1. V lost 4 bases and J lost 3; bases outside the gene matches: 13. This CDR3 is built from 16 residues. Germline V gene sequence: CDR1 SGHNT, CDR2 YYREEE (reference sequence). DNA for the CDR3: TGTGCCAGCAGCAGGGGGCCCCAGCGCGAAAGCTACGAGCAGTACTTC. It is translated as CASSRGPQRESYEQYF.

V gene TRBV27 combines with J gene TRBJ2-7; D is perhaps TRBD1 (9 bases). The CDR3 runs to 19 residues. The V and J ends lost 5 bases and 0 bases respectively, with 26 bases between them. CDR1 and CDR2 from the germline V gene are MNHEY and SMNVEV (reference sequence). CDR3 nucleotide sequence: TGTGCCAGCAGTCTGACAGGGGGAGCGGGAGTCCCGCGCTCCTACGAGCAGTACTTC. The encoded protein is CASSLTGGAGVPRSYEQYF.

The gene calls are TRBV4-1 and TRBJ2-1; 11 nucleotides match TRBD2. Germline assignment: CDR1 MGHRA and CDR2 YSYEKL. J lost 4 bases, V lost 1 base, and 6 bases had no gene match. This CDR3 comprises 17 residues. CDR3 loop: CASSQGLAGGGYNEQFF. The CDR3, as DNA: TGCGCCAGCAGCCAAGGGCTAGCGGGAGGAGGATACAATGAGCAGTTCTTC.

The rearrangement uses TRBV28 and TRBJ1-1, with a tentative D call TRBD1 (6 bases). This CDR3 has 17 residues. The V and J ends lost 4 bases and 0 bases respectively, with 18 bases between them. Germline values: CDR1 MDHEN, CDR2 SYDVKM. The CDR3 DNA reads TGTGCCAGCAGTTCCGGGACATCTATGATGATGAACACTGAAGCTTTCTTT. Its protein product is CASSSGTSMMMNTEAFF.

The genes are TRBV6-5 and TRBJ2-7, with D perhaps assigned TRBD1 or TRBD2 (5 bases each). The CDR3 has 15 residues. Trimming took off 0 bases at V and 4 bases at J, with 13 bases between the two ends. CDR1 is MNHEY, CDR2 SVGAGI, per germline. CDR3 amino acids: CASSYSAGSAYEQYF. CDR3 coding DNA: TGTGCCAGCAGTTACTCGGCAGGGAGTGCTTACGAGCAGTACTTC.

This clone showed up just once. The V gene is TRBV5-6, the J gene TRBJ2-7; D might be TRBD1 (6 bases). The germline V gene encodes CDR1 SGHDT and CDR2 YYEEEE. CDR3 length equals 14 residues. Trimming left V 4 bases short and J 2 bases short, with 13 bases between. As DNA, the CDR3 is TGTGCCAGCAGCATCGGACAGTCTCCCTACGAGCAGTACTTC. This encodes CASSIGQSPYEQYF.

The chain joins TRBV29-1 to TRBJ2-7, with 14 bases that match TRBD2. V shed 7 bases, J shed 10 bases, and the junction held 6 bases outside the gene matches. The CDR3 totals 12 residues. In germline, CDR1 is SQVTM, CDR2 ANQGSEA. The CDR3, as DNA: TGCAGCGGTGGACTAGCGGGAGGATCCCAGTACTTC. Translation gives CSGGLAGGSQYF.

The chain employs TRBV10-3 and TRBJ2-7; 8 bases fit TRBD2. Germline loops: CDR1 ENHRY, CDR2 SYGVKD. The J segment lost 6 bases and the V segment lost 4 bases, leaving 5 bases of the junction unmatched. The CDR3 has 13 residues. The CDR3 DNA reads as TGTGCCATCAGTGGGCTAGCGGGTACCGAGCAGTACTTC. Residues: CAISGLAGTEQYF.

V gene TRBV6-5 combines with J gene TRBJ2-7; D gene unclear. The germline V gene has CDR1 MNHEY and CDR2 SVGAGI. CDR3 length: 16 amino acids. Deletions cut 2 bases from V and 2 bases from J, with 16 bases between. For the CDR3, the DNA is TGTGCCAGCAGTTACGGCCTTGGGCGAGGAGCCTACGAGCAGTACTTC. It codes for CASSYGLGRGAYEQYF.

The V gene is TRBV19, the J gene TRBJ2-3, with 7 bases aligning to TRBD1. Germline lookup yields CDR1 LNHDA and CDR2 SQIVND (reference sequence). The CDR3 is made up of 15 amino acids. V lost 4 bases to trimming and J lost 0 bases; unmatched junction nucleotides: 4. The CDR3 spells CASSTGQRSTDTQYF. As DNA, the CDR3 is TGTGCCAGTAGTACGGGACAGCGCAGCACAGATACGCAGTATTTT.

The chain combines TRBV6-5 with TRBJ1-5; D is possibly TRBD1 (5 bases). Germline V lookup: CDR1 MNHEY, CDR2 SVGAGI. The CDR3 extends over 15 amino acids. Between the trimmed V and J ends, which lost 6 bases and 9 bases, there was a span of 21 bases. The CDR3 region is CASSPQGNSAGPQHF. CDR3 DNA sequence: TGTGCCAGCAGCCCCCAGGGCAACTCCGCCGGGCCCCAGCATTTT.

The chain uses TRBV6-5 and TRBJ1-3, with a weak D call TRBD1 (5 bases). The V gene lost 4 bases and the J gene lost 4 bases, with 17 bases spanning the gap. CDR3 length equals 16 residues. Germline V lookup: CDR1 MNHEY, CDR2 SVGAGI. CDR3 nucleotide sequence: TGTGCCAGCAGTTTCACCCTTGGGGGAACCGGAAACACCATATATTTT. As protein: CASSFTLGGTGNTIYF.

This chain uses TRBV7-2 with TRBJ2-1, with 12 bases aligning to TRBD2. Germline CDR1 and CDR2: SGHTA and FQGNSA. V shed 5 bases and J 10 bases; nucleotides not matched to a gene: 9. This CDR3 has 15 amino acids. CDR3 sequence (DNA): TGTGCCAGCAGCGCGACTAGCGGGAGAACCGACGAGCAGTTCTTC. It codes for CASSATSGRTDEQFF. Full variable domain (outside the CDR3, taken from reference TRBV7-2 and TRBJ2-1): GAGVSQSPSNKVTEKGKDVELRCDPISGHTALYWYRQSLGQGLEFLIYFQGNSAPDKSGLPSDRFSAERTGGSVSTLTIQRTQQEDSAVYLCASSATSGRTDEQFFGPGTRLTVL.

The J gene is TRBJ2-1, the V gene TRBV7-9, with D possibly TRBD2 on 6 matching bases. There are 13 residues in the CDR3. Germline CDR1 and CDR2: SEHNR and FQNEAQ (reference sequence). V gave up 1 base and J gave up 12 bases, with 13 bases separating them. The CDR3 is CASSLVTPGGQFF. The CDR3 DNA follows: TGTGCCAGCAGCTTAGTTACGCCCGGGGGGCAGTTCTTC.

The chain links TRBV15 to TRBJ2-3, with 9 bases aligning to TRBD2. The CDR3 covers 16 residues. Per the germline V gene, CDR1 is LNHNV and CDR2 is YYDKDF (reference sequence). Losses at the gene ends were 2 bases for V and 2 bases for J; bases not matched to a gene: 5. The CDR3 DNA follows: TGTGCCACCAGCAGACGAGCGGGAGGTGCCACAGATACGCAGTATTTT. Its protein product is CATSRRAGGATDTQYF.

The chain joins TRBV6-6 to TRBJ2-1; possibly TRBD2 for D (7 bases). Germline CDR1 and CDR2: MNHNY and SVGAGI (reference sequence). Trimming cost V 4 bases and J 6 bases, with 16 bases left between them. The length of the CDR3 is 15 residues. Here the CDR3 reads CASSFGGGEGNEQFF. DNA of the CDR3: TGTGCCAGCAGTTTCGGGGGCGGGGAGGGCAATGAGCAGTTCTTC.

The rearrangement links TRBV6-5 to TRBJ2-5; D call uncertain. Near its end, the DNA agrees better with TRBJ2-7, so the J call may be wrong. Germline assignment: CDR1 MNHEY and CDR2 SVGAGI. The CDR3 sequence is 14 residues long. CDR3 amino acids: CASSYSVLRDEQYF. The CDR3 nucleotides are TGTGCCAGCAGTTACTCGGTGTTACGCGACGAGCAGTACTTC.

V usage is TRBV11-2 and J usage is TRBJ2-1; tentative D call: TRBD1 (6 bases). Germline V gene data show CDR1 as SGHAT and CDR2 as FQNNGV. This CDR3 is 15 amino acids long. V was pared by 6 bases and J by 2 bases, with 14 bases between. CDR3 in DNA: TGTGCCAGCAGACCTAACAGGGACGCCTACAATGAGCAGTTCTTC. As protein: CASRPNRDAYNEQFF.

The chain couples TRBV4-2 to TRBJ1-5, with 11 bases fitting TRBD1. V was pared by 2 bases and J by 6 bases, with 6 bases of the junction left unmatched. CDR1 LGHNA and CDR2 YNFKEQ come from the germline V gene. The CDR3 consists of 16 residues. As DNA, the CDR3 is TGTGCCAGCAGCCAACGGGACAGGGGGTTCGGTCAGCCCCAGCATTTT. As protein: CASSQRDRGFGQPQHF.

J is TRBJ2-5 and V is TRBV10-3, with D possibly matching TRBD1 (6 bases). The V gene's germline CDR1 is ENHRY and CDR2 SYGVKD. Trimming took off 4 bases at V and 4 bases at J, with 10 bases between the two ends. The CDR3 consists of 13 residues. The CDR3 sequence: CAISVRGGETQYF. CDR3 sequence (DNA): TGTGCCATCAGTGTACGAGGGGGAGAGACCCAGTACTTC.

V usage is TRBV6-6 and J usage is TRBJ2-7, with D perhaps TRBD2 (5 bases). CDR1 and CDR2 (germline): MNHNY, SVGAGI (reference sequence). The V gene lost 2 bases and the J gene lost 0 bases, with 14 bases spanning the gap. The CDR3 spans 16 residues. The chain's CDR3 is CASSYGGVTSSYEQYF. The DNA for the CDR3 is TGTGCCAGCAGTTACGGCGGAGTTACTAGCTCCTACGAGCAGTACTTC.

The chain has TRBV2 and TRBJ2-5; TRBD2 might be the D (6 bases). V was clipped by 8 bases and J by 5 bases, with 12 bases between them. The germline CDR1 and CDR2 sequences are SNHLY and FYNNEI. The CDR3 is 12 amino acids. DNA for the CDR3: TGTGCCAGCTCGGGGGTGGGGGAGACCCAGTACTTC. It is translated as CASSGVGETQYF.